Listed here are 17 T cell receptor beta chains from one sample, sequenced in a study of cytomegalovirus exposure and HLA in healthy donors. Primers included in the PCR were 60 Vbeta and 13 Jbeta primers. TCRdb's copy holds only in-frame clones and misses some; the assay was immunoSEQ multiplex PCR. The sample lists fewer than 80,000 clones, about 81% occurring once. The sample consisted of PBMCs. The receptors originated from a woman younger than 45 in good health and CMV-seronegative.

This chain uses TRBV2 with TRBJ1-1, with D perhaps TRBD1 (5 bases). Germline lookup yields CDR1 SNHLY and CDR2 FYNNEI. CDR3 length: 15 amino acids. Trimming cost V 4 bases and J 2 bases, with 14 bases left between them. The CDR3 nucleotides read TGTGCCAGCAGTGCGGGCGGGACGGGTAACACTGAAGCTTTCTTT. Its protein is CASSAGGTGNTEAFF.

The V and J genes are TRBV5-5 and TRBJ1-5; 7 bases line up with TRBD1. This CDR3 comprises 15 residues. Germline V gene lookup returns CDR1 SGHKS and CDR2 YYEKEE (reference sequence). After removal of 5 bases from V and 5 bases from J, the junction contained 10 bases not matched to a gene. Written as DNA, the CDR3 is TGTGCCAGCAGAACTGGGACAGTGGATTATCAGCCCCAGCATTTT. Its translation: CASRTGTVDYQPQHF.

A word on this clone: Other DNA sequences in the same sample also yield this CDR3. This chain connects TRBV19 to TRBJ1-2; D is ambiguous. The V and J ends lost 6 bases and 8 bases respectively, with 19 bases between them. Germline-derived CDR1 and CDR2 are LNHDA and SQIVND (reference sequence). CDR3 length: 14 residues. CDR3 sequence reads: CASSKEEAAYGYTF. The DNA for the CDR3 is TGTGCCAGTAGCAAAGAAGAGGCGGCATACGGCTACACCTTC.

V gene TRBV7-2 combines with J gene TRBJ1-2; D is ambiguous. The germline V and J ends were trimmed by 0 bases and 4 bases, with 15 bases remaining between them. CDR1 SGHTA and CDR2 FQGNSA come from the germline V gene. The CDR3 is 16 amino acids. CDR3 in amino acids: CASSLALGGIPYGYTF. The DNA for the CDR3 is TGTGCCAGCAGCTTAGCGCTCGGCGGAATCCCCTATGGCTACACCTTC.

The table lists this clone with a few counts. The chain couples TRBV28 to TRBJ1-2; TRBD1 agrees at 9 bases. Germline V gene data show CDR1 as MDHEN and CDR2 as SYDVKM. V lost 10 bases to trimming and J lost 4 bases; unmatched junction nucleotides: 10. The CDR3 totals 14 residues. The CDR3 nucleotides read TGTGCCACCCCGGCGGACAGGGGTGGCTATGGCTACACCTTC. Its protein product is CATPADRGGYGYTF.

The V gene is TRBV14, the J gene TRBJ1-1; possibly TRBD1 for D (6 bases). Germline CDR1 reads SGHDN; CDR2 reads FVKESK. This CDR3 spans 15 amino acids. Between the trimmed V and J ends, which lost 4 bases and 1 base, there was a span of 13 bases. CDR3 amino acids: CASSLMGATNTEAFF. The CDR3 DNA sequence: TGTGCCAGCAGCCTTATGGGGGCCACGAACACTGAAGCTTTCTTT.

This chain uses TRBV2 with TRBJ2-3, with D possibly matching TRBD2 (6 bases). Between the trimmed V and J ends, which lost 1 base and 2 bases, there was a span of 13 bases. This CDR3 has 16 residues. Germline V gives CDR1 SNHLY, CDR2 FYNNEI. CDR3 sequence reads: CASSEGGEVDTDTQYF. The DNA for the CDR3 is TGTGCCAGCAGTGAAGGGGGGGAGGTCGACACAGATACGCAGTATTTT.

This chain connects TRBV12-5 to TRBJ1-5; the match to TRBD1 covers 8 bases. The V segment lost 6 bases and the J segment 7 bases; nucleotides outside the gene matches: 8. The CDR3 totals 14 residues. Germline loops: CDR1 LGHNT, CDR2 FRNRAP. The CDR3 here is CASGPDRGTQPQHF. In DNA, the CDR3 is TGTGCTAGTGGCCCTGACAGGGGCACCCAGCCCCAGCATTTT. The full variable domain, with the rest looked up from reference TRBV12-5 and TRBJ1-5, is DARVTQTPRHKVTEMGQEVTMRCQPILGHNTVFWYRQTMMQGLELLAYFRNRAPLDDSGMPKDRFSAEMPDATLATLKIQPSEPRDSAVYFCASGPDRGTQPQHFGDGTRLSIL.

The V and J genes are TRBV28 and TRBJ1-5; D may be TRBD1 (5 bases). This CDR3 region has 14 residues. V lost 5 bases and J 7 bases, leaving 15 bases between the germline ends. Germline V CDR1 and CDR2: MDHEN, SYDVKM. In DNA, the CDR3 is TGTGCCAGCAGTCAGGGCAGGGCATGGCAGCCCCAGCATTTT. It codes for CASSQGRAWQPQHF.

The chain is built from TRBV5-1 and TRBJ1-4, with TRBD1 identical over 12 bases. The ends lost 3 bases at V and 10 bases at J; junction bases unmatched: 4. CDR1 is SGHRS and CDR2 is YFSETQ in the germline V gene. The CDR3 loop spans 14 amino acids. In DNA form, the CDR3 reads TGCGCCAGCAGCTGGGGGACAGGGGGCGGAAAACTGTTTTTT. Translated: CASSWGTGGGKLFF.

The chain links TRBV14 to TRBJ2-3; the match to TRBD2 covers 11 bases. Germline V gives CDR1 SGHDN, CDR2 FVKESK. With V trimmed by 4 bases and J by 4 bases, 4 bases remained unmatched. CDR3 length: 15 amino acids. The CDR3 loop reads CASSLVAGGPDTQYF. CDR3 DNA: TGTGCCAGCAGCCTCGTAGCGGGAGGGCCAGATACGCAGTATTTT.

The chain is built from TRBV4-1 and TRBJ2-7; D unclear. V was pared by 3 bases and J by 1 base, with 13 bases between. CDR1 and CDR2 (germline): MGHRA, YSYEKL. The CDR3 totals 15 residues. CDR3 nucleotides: TGCGCCAGCAGCCAGGCACATGGGCGTTCCTACGAGCAGTACTTC. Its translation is CASSQAHGRSYEQYF.

The DNA for the CDR3 is TGCAGCGTTGATTTCGGACAGGGGGCTGGCGATGGCTACACCTTC. Residues: CSVDFGQGAGDGYTF. The V gene is TRBV29-1, the J gene TRBJ1-2; 11 positions match TRBD1. CDR1 SQVTM and CDR2 ANQGSEA come from the germline V gene. V was clipped by 3 bases and J by 6 bases; unmatched bases: 9. The CDR3 length is 15 residues.

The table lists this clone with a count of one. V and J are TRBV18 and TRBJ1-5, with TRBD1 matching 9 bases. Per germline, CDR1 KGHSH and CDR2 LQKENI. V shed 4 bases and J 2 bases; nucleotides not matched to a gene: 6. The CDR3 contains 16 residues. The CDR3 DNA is TGTGCCAGCTCACAACAGGGGGCTGGTGGCAATCAGCCCCAGCATTTT. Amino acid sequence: CASSQQGAGGNQPQHF. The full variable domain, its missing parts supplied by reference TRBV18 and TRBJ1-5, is NAGVMQNPRHLVRRRGQEARLRCSPMKGHSHVYWYRQLPEEGLKFMVYLQKENIIDESGMPKERFSAEFPKEGPSILRIQQVVRGDSAAYFCASSQQGAGGNQPQHFGDGTRLSIL.

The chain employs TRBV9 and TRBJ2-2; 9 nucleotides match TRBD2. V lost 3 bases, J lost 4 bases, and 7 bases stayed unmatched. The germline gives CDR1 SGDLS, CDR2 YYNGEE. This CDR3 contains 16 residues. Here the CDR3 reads CASSGRLAESTGELFF. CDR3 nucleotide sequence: TGTGCCAGCAGCGGAAGACTAGCGGAGAGCACCGGGGAGCTGTTTTTT.

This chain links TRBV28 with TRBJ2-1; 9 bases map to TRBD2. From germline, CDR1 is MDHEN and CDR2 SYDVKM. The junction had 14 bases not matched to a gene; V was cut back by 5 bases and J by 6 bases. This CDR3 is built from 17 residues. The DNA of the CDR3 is TGTGCCAGCAGTCCCCGGTCAGGACTAGCGATGATCAATGAGCAGTTCTTC. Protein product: CASSPRSGLAMINEQFF.

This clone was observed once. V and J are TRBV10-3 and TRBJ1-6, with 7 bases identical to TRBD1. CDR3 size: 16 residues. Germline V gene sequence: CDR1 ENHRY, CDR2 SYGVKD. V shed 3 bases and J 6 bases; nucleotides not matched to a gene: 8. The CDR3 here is CAISDRPTGSNSPLHF. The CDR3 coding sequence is TGTGCCATCAGTGACCGCCCGACAGGGTCTAATTCACCCCTCCACTTT.